The clone carrying this TCR beta chain was counted between two and nine times. Per the germline V gene, CDR1 is SGHVS and CDR2 is FNYEAQ. The CDR3 spans 16 residues. V gave up 5 bases and J gave up 6 bases; unmatched junction bases: 15. MiXCR, applied by TCRdb to the 5' RACE reads, yields one record per CDR3 protein. The table records about 260,000 distinct CDR3 sequences, approximately 7% of them present only once. This entry comes from a study of identical twins. This sample was shared with a second study, whose subject was yellow fever vaccine responses in identical twins.

The sample was memory (CD45RO+) T cells sorted from blood. This clonotype originated in a woman aged 18-30 years in good health. V gene TRBV7-6 combines with J gene TRBJ2-5; TRBD2 matches at 7 bases. This chain's CDR3 is CASSPLNGRETKTQYF. The CDR3 DNA is TGTGCCAGCAGCCCTCTGAATGGGCGGGAGACGAAGACCCAGTACTTC.